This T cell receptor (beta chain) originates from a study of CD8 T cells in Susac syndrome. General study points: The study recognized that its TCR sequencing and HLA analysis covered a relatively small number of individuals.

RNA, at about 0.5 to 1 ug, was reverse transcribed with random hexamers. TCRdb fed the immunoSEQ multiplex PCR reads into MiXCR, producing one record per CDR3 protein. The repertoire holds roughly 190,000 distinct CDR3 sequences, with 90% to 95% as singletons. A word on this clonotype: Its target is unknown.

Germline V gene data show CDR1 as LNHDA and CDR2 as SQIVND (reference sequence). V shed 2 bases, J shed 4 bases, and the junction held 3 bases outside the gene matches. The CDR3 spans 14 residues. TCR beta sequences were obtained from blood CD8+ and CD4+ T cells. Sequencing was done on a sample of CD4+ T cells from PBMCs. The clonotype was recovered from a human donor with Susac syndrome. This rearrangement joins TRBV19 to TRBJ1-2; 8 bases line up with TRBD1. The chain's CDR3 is CASSIMGQAYGYTF. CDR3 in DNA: TGTGCCAGTAGTATAATGGGACAGGCCTATGGCTACACCTTC.